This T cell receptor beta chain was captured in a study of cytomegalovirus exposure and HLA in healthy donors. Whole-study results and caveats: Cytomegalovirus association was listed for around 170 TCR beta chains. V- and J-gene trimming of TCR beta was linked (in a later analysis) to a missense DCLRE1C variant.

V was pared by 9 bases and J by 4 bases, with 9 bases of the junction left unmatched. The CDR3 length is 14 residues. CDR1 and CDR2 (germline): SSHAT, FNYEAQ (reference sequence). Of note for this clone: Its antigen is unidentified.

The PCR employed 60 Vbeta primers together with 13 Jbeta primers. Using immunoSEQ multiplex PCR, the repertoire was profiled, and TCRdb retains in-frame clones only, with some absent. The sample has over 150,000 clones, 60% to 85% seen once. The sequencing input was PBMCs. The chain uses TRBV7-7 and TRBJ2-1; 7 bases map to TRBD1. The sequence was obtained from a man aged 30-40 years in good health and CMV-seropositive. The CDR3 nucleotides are TGTGCCAGTTCCCCAGGGGGATCATACAATGAGCAGTTCTTC. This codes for CASSPGGSYNEQFF.